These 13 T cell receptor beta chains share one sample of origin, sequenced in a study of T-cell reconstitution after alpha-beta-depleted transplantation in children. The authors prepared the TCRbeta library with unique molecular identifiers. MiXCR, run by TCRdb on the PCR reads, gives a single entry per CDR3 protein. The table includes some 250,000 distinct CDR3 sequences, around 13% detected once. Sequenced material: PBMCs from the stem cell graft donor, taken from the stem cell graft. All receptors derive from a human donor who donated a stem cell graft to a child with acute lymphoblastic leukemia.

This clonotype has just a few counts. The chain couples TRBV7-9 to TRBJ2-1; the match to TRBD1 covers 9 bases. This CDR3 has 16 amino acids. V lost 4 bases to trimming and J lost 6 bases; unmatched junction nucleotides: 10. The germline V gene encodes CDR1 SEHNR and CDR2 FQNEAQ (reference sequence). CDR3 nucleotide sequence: TGTGCCAGCAGCTCAGGACAGGGGAGAAAAGGCAATGAGCAGTTCTTC. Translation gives CASSSGQGRKGNEQFF.

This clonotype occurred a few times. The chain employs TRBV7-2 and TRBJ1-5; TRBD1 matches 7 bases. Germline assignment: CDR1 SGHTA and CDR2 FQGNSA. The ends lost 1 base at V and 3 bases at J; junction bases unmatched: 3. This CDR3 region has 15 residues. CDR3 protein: CASSLDGTVNQPQHF. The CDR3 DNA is TGTGCCAGCAGCTTAGATGGGACAGTCAATCAGCCCCAGCATTTT. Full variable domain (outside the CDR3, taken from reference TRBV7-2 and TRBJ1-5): GAGVSQSPSNKVTEKGKDVELRCDPISGHTALYWYRQSLGQGLEFLIYFQGNSAPDKSGLPSDRFSAERTGGSVSTLTIQRTQQEDSAVYLCASSLDGTVNQPQHFGDGTRLSIL.

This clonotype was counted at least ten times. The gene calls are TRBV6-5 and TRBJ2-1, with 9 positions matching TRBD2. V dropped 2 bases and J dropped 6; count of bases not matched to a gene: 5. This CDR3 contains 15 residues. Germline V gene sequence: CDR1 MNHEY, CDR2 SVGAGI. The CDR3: CASSYGGGVRNEQFF. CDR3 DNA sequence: TGTGCCAGCAGTTACGGCGGGGGGGTGCGCAATGAGCAGTTCTTC.

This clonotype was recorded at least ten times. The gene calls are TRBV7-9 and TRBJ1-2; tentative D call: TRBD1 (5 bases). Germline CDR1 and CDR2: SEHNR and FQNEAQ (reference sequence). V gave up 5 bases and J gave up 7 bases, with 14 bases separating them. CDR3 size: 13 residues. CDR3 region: CASSSSGALGYTF. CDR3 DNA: TGTGCCAGCAGCAGTTCCGGGGCCCTTGGCTACACCTTC.

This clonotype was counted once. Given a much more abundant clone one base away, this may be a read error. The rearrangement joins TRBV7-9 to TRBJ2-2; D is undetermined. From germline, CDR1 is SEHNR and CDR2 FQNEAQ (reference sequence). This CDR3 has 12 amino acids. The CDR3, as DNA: TGTGCCAGCACCTTACTCGCCGGGGAGCTGTTTTTT. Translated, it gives CASTLLAGELFF.

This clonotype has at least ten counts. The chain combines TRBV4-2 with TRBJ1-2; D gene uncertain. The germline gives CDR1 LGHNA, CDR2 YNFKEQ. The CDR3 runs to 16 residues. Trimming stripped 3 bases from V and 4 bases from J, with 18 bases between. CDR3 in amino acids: CASSQTFEARRYGYTF. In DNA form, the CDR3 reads TGTGCCAGCAGCCAGACGTTCGAGGCGCGGCGCTATGGCTACACCTTC.

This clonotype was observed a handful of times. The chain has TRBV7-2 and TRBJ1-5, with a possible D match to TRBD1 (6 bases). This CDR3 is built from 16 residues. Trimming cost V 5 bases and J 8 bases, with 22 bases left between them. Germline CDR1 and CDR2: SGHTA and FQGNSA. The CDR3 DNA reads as TGTGCCAGCAGCCGGGGGGGCAGGGGCGCGGGAGAGCCCCAGCATTTT. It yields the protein CASSRGGRGAGEPQHF.

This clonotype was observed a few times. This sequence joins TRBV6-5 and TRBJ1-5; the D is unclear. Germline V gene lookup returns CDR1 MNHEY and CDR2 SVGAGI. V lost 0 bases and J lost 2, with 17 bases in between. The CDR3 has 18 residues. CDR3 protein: CASSYSTRSEFGNQPQHF. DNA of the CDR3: TGTGCCAGCAGTTACTCGACAAGGAGCGAGTTTGGCAATCAGCCCCAGCATTTT.

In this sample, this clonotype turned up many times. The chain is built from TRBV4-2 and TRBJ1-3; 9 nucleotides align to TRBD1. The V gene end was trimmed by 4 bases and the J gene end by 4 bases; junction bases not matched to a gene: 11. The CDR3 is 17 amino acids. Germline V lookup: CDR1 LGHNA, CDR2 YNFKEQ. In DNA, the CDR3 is TGTGCCAGCAGCCCACGAAAAGGACAGGGGCGAGGAAACACCATATATTTT. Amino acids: CASSPRKGQGRGNTIYF.

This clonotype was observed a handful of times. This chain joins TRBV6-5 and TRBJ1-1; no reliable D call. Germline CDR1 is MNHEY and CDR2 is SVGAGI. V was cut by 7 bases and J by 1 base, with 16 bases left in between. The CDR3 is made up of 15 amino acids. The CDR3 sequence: CASTLTSLGNTEAFF. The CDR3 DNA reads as TGTGCCAGCACTTTGACCTCTTTAGGGAACACTGAAGCTTTCTTT.

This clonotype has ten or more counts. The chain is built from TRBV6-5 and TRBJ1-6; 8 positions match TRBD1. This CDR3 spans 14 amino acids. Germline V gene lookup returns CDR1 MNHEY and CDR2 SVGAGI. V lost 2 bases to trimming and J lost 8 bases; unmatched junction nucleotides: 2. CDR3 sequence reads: CASSYRDRHSPLHF. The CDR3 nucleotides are TGTGCCAGCAGTTACCGGGACAGGCATTCACCCCTCCACTTT.

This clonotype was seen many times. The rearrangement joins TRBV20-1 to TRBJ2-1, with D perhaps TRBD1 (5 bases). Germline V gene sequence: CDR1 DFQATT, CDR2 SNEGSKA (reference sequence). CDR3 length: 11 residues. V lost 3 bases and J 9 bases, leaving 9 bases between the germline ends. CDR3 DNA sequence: TGCAGTGCTAGTAGGGGTGGTGAGCAGTTCTTC. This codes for CSASRGGEQFF.

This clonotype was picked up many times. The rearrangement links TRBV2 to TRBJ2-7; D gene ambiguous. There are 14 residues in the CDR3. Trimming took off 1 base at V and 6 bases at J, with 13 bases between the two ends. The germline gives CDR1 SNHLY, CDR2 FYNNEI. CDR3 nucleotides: TGTGCCAGCAGTGAAGAATGGGATGCAACCGAGCAGTACTTC. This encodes CASSEEWDATEQYF.